The 25 T cell receptor beta chains below come from one sample, sequenced in a study of T cell responses to AZD1222 COVID-19 vaccine. Sequenced by immunoSEQ multiplex PCR; TCRdb stores in-frame clones only, minus some. The sample records 73,000 or so clones, around 82% being singletons. The sequencing here drew on peripheral blood, taken 28 days after the second AZD1222 dose. These receptors were taken from an adult who received the AZD1222 COVID-19 vaccine.

The CDR3 sequence is CASSLQTLSGRKGGTDTQYF. CDR3 DNA sequence: TGTGCCAGCAGCCTCCAAACCCTTAGCGGGAGAAAGGGTGGCACAGATACGCAGTATTTT. The chain couples TRBV14 to TRBJ2-3; TRBD2 matches 9 bases. This CDR3 contains 20 residues. After removal of 4 bases from V and 1 base from J, the junction contained 18 bases not matched to a gene. CDR1 is SGHDN and CDR2 is FVKESK in the germline V gene.

The genes are TRBV28 and TRBJ1-1, with D possibly being TRBD1 (6 bases). CDR1 and CDR2 from the germline V gene are MDHEN and SYDVKM. V was cut by 5 bases and J by 1 base, with 14 bases left in between. The CDR3 extends over 15 amino acids. Here the CDR3 reads CASSPDRDTNTEAFF. The DNA for the CDR3 is TGTGCCAGCAGTCCCGACCGGGACACGAACACTGAAGCTTTCTTT.

DNA for the CDR3: TGTGCCACCAGTGGGGGACAGGGGCTCAATGAGCAGTTCTTC. It translates to CATSGGQGLNEQFF. This sequence joins TRBV24-1 and TRBJ2-1; TRBD1 aligns across 10 bases. Looked up from germline, CDR1 is KGHDR and CDR2 is SFDVKD. J gave up 6 bases and V 5 bases, and 3 bases lay outside the gene matches. The CDR3 covers 14 residues.

This rearrangement joins TRBV20-1 to TRBJ2-5; no definite D call. The length of the CDR3 is 11 residues. Trimming left V 5 bases short and J 7 bases short, with 11 bases between. Germline V lookup: CDR1 DFQATT, CDR2 SNEGSKA (reference sequence). In DNA, the CDR3 is TGCAGTGCTCCGGTTCAGGCGACCCAGTACTTC. This translates into CSAPVQATQYF.

The V and J genes are TRBV28 and TRBJ1-2, with unresolved D. From germline, CDR1 is MDHEN and CDR2 SYDVKM. V lost 5 bases and J 3 bases, leaving 16 bases between the germline ends. This CDR3 comprises 15 residues. This CDR3 is CASSPLPTTDYGYTF. CDR3 nucleotide sequence: TGTGCCAGCAGTCCTCTCCCCACTACAGACTATGGCTACACCTTC.

This rearrangement joins TRBV27 to TRBJ2-2; D is unclear. The V and J ends lost 3 bases and 5 bases respectively, with 4 bases between them. CDR1 and CDR2 from the germline V gene are MNHEY and SMNVEV (reference sequence). The CDR3 spans 12 residues. CDR3 nucleotides: TGTGCCAGCAGTTTTTGGACCGGGGAGCTGTTTTTT. Residues: CASSFWTGELFF.

The chain has TRBV5-1 and TRBJ1-3, with D possibly TRBD1 on 5 matching bases. Germline lookup yields CDR1 SGHRS and CDR2 YFSETQ. The CDR3 spans 15 residues. Trimming removed 0 bases from V and 2 bases from J, with 9 bases in between. CDR3 amino acids: CASSLDVGAGNTIYF. DNA of the CDR3: TGCGCCAGCAGCTTGGATGTAGGGGCTGGAAACACCATATATTTT. Supplemented by reference TRBV5-1 and TRBJ1-3, the full variable domain reads KAGVTQTPRYLIKTRGQQVTLSCSPISGHRSVSWYQQTPGQGLQFLFEYFSETQRNKGNFPGRFSGRQFSNSRSEMNVSTLELGDSALYLCASSLDVGAGNTIYFGEGSWLTVV.

This clone was detected a few times. The same CDR3 is also encoded by other DNA sequences in this sample. This rearrangement joins TRBV28 to TRBJ1-3, with 9 bases fitting TRBD1. CDR3 length: 14 amino acids. V dropped 6 bases and J dropped 4; count of bases not matched to a gene: 4. Germline CDR1 is MDHEN and CDR2 is SYDVKM. The CDR3 DNA is TGTGCCAGCAGCCCCGACAGGGGGGGAAACACCATATATTTT. Translation: CASSPDRGGNTIYF.

The V gene is TRBV28, the J gene TRBJ2-2; D unresolved. Looked up from germline, CDR1 is MDHEN and CDR2 is SYDVKM. Between the trimmed V and J ends, which lost 2 bases and 6 bases, there was a span of 4 bases. The CDR3 is 12 amino acids. In nucleotides, the CDR3 is TGTGCCAGCAGTTTAGGCTCCGGGGAGCTGTTTTTT. Translating it yields CASSLGSGELFF.

The rearrangement joins TRBV6-6 to TRBJ1-2, with a tentative D call TRBD1 (5 bases). The germline V gene encodes CDR1 MNHNY and CDR2 SVGAGI (reference sequence). Deletions cut 8 bases from V and 1 base from J, with 20 bases between. The CDR3 has 16 residues. The CDR3 loop is CASGASGAAINYGYTF. CDR3 bases: TGTGCCAGCGGGGCCTCGGGAGCAGCAATTAACTATGGCTACACCTTC.

The rearrangement links TRBV14 to TRBJ2-4; the D gene is possibly TRBD1 (5 bases). This CDR3 has 15 residues. CDR1 is SGHDN and CDR2 is FVKESK in the germline V gene. V lost 3 bases and J 8 bases, leaving 17 bases between the germline ends. As DNA, the CDR3 is TGTGCCAGCAGCCAGATGGCAGGGTTTATAGACATTCAGTACTTC. Its translation: CASSQMAGFIDIQYF.

V gene TRBV6-2 or TRBV6-3 combines with J gene TRBJ2-7, with TRBD2 matching over 7 bases. Germline trimming cut 2 bases from V and 4 bases from J; bases unmatched to any gene: 23. The CDR3 loop spans 20 amino acids. Germline V gives CDR1 MNHEY, CDR2 SVGEGT. In nucleotides, the CDR3 is TGTGCCAGCAGTTACAGTCTAGCGGACCCTCCCCAGTTTGGCCCTTACGAGCAGTACTTC. This sequence encodes CASSYSLADPPQFGPYEQYF.

The CDR3 reads CASSVELLGGTVGHNSPLHF. DNA of the CDR3: TGTGCCAGCAGTGTGGAGTTATTGGGCGGGACAGTTGGGCATAATTCACCCCTCCACTTT. The chain uses TRBV6-1 and TRBJ1-6; TRBD1 aligns across 7 bases. Germline V gene lookup returns CDR1 MNHNS and CDR2 SASEGT. This CDR3 region has 20 residues. J lost 5 bases, V lost 4 bases, and 20 bases had no gene match.

Judged by abundance, this clone is medium-sized (0.01 to 0.1%). The gene calls are TRBV4-1 and TRBJ2-2; D remains unclear. V was clipped by 0 bases and J by 7 bases, with 6 bases between them. The CDR3 sequence is 13 residues long. Per the germline V gene, CDR1 is MGHRA and CDR2 is YSYEKL. CDR3 loop: CASSQEGFGELFF. The CDR3 DNA reads TGCGCCAGCAGCCAAGAAGGCTTCGGGGAGCTGTTTTTT.

The chain is built from TRBV7-9 and TRBJ2-5, with D perhaps TRBD1 (6 bases). Trimming shortened V by 1 base and J by 3 bases, and 12 bases separated the two germline ends. Germline lookup yields CDR1 SEHNR and CDR2 FQNEAQ (reference sequence). CDR3 size: 15 residues. The CDR3 coding sequence is TGTGCCAGCAGCTTAGGATGGGACAACAAAGAGACCCAGTACTTC. It specifies CASSLGWDNKETQYF.

This chain joins TRBV5-5 and TRBJ1-1; 9 bases are a match to TRBD1. This CDR3 has 15 amino acids. Germline-derived CDR1 and CDR2 are SGHKS and YYEKEE (reference sequence). V dropped 4 bases and J dropped 1; count of bases not matched to a gene: 5. The CDR3 region has the DNA TGTGCCAGCAGCGGTGGGACAGGGAGGAACACTGAAGCTTTCTTT. It encodes CASSGGTGRNTEAFF.

The V call is TRBV19, the J call TRBJ2-1; D remains ambiguous. Germline V CDR1 and CDR2: LNHDA, SQIVND (reference sequence). CDR3 length equals 15 residues. The V end was cut by 3 bases, the J end by 6 bases, with 15 bases between. CDR3 sequence (DNA): TGTGCCAGTAGTATTACCAGACACCTGGTCAATGAGCAGTTCTTC. This encodes CASSITRHLVNEQFF.

This clone has a single count. This chain connects TRBV27 to TRBJ2-5; D possibly corresponds to TRBD1 (7 bases). The ends were cut back, 5 bases at V and 5 bases at J, with 24 bases in the middle. The germline gives CDR1 MNHEY, CDR2 SMNVEV (reference sequence). The CDR3 consists of 17 residues. The CDR3 sequence is CASSLNLYGAGGETQYF. DNA of the CDR3: TGTGCCAGCAGTCTTAACCTCTACGGGGCAGGGGGGGAGACCCAGTACTTC.

The V and J genes are TRBV5-4 and TRBJ2-7, with 10 bases identical to TRBD1. J lost 3 bases, V lost 0 bases, and 6 bases had no gene match. The CDR3 has 16 residues. Germline V gene data show CDR1 as SGHNT and CDR2 as YYREEE (reference sequence). The CDR3 DNA reads as TGTGCCAGCAGCTTGGCCTTCGGACAGGGGGACTACGAGCAGTACTTC. Amino acids: CASSLAFGQGDYEQYF.

This chain connects TRBV6-1 to TRBJ2-3; D gene ambiguous. CDR1 and CDR2 from the germline V gene are MNHNS and SASEGT. Trimming pared 3 bases from V and 1 base from J, leaving 17 bases between. This CDR3 contains 17 residues. CDR3 coding DNA: TGTGCCAGCAGTGATTTAATATGGGGTGTGCGCACAGATACGCAGTATTTT. This codes for CASSDLIWGVRTDTQYF.

The chain carries TRBV28 and TRBJ1-4; D not resolved. Looked up from germline, CDR1 is MDHEN and CDR2 is SYDVKM. The CDR3 is 14 amino acids. V dropped 0 bases and J dropped 8 bases, with 10 bases sitting between them. CDR3 residues: CASSLWVSGEKLFF. The CDR3 DNA sequence: TGTGCCAGCAGTTTATGGGTGTCGGGCGAAAAACTGTTTTTT.

This clone occurred once. This chain connects TRBV12-3 or TRBV12-4 to TRBJ2-7, with a possible D match to TRBD1 (6 bases). Trimming shortened V by 5 bases and J by 4 bases, and 12 bases separated the two germline ends. The CDR3 covers 13 residues. The CDR3 DNA reads TGTGCCAGCAGTAATCAGGGGTGGTACGAGCAGTACTTC. It yields the protein CASSNQGWYEQYF.

The J gene is TRBJ2-2, the V gene TRBV7-3; D possibly uses TRBD1 or TRBD2 (5 bases each). CDR1 and CDR2 (germline): SGHTA, FQGTGA. V lost 2 bases to trimming and J lost 4 bases, with 14 bases between them. CDR3 length: 16 amino acids. The CDR3 nucleotides are TGTGCCAGCAGCTTACAATCCGGGGCTATCACCGGGGAGCTGTTTTTT. This encodes CASSLQSGAITGELFF.

This clone was seen once. The chain links TRBV6-5 to TRBJ1-6; D is unclear. CDR3 length: 13 residues. Trimming shortened V by 8 bases and J by 6 bases, and 11 bases separated the two germline ends. Per germline, CDR1 MNHEY and CDR2 SVGAGI. CDR3 sequence reads: CASGVSANSPLHF. CDR3 DNA sequence: TGTGCCAGCGGGGTCAGTGCTAATTCACCCCTCCACTTT.

This chain connects TRBV7-2 to TRBJ1-1; D gene uncertain. The germline CDR1 and CDR2 sequences are SGHTA and FQGNSA. Deletions cut 2 bases from V and 3 bases from J, with 10 bases between. The CDR3 covers 14 residues. CDR3 residues: CASSLTSGYTEAFF. DNA of the CDR3: TGTGCCAGCAGCTTAACAAGTGGTTACACTGAAGCTTTCTTT.